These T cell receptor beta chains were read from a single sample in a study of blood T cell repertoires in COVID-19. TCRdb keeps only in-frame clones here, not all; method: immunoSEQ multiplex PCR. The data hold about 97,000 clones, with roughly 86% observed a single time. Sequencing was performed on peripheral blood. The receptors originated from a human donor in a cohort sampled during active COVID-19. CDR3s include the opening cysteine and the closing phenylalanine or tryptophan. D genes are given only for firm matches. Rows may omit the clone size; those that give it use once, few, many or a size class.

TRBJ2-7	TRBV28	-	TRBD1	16	CASSLTGGWAVYEQYF	TGTGCCAGCAGTCTGACAGGGGGTTGGGCGGTCTACGAGCAGTACTTC
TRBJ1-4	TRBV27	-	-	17	CASSLSIVAGLREKLFF	TGTGCCAGCAGTTTATCGATCGTGGCCGGGTTGAGGGAAAAACTGTTTTTT
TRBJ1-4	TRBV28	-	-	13	CASSNRVGEKLFF	TGTGCCAGCAGCAACAGGGTAGGCGAAAAACTGTTTTTT
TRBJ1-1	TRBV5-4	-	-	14	CASSLRLGNTEAFF	TGTGCCAGCAGCTTGAGACTAGGGAACACTGAAGCTTTCTTT
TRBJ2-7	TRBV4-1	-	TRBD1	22	CASSQDAGQVADIGGPNYEQYF	TGCGCCAGCAGCCAAGATGCGGGACAGGTAGCGGACATTGGGGGGCCGAACTACGAGCAGTACTTC
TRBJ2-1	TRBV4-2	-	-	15	CASSQEGGGNFKQFF	TGTGCCAGCAGCCAAGAAGGCGGCGGGAATTTCAAGCAGTTCTTC
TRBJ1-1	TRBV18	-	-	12	CASSTGNTEAFF	TGTGCCAGCTCAACGGGGAACACTGAAGCTTTCTTT
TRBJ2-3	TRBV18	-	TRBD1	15	CASSLGQVFTDTQYF	TGTGCCAGCTCACTCGGACAGGTCTTCACAGATACGCAGTATTTT
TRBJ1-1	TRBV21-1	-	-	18	CASSKPAGTGRGGNEAFF	TGTGCCAGCAGCAAACCCGCCGGGACAGGGAGAGGGGGAAATGAAGCTTTCTTT
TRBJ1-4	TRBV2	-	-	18	CASSPHLLRRGANEKLFF	TGTGCCAGCAGTCCCCACCTACTAAGGCGGGGTGCTAATGAAAAACTGTTTTTT
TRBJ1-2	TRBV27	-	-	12	CASSLTGIIYTF	TGTGCCAGCAGCCTAACCGGGATAATCTACACCTTC
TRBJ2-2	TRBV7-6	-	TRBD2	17	CASSPEAPSGNTGELFF	TGTGCCAGCAGCCCCGAGGCCCCTAGCGGGAACACCGGGGAGCTGTTTTTT
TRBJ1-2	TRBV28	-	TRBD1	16	CASSFRGDRGQYGYTF	TGTGCCAGCAGTTTCCGGGGGGACAGGGGTCAATATGGCTACACCTTC
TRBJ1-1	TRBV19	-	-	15	CASSPYGSVNTEAFF	TGTGCCAGTAGTCCATACGGGAGTGTGAACACTGAAGCTTTCTTT
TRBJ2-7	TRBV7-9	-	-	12	CASADSFYEQYF	TGTGCCAGTGCAGACTCCTTCTACGAGCAGTACTTC
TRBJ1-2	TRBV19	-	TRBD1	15	CASSPQEGQSYGYTF	TGTGCCAGTAGCCCACAGGAGGGACAGTCCTATGGCTACACCTTC
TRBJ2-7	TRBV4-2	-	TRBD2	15	CASSQELAGVYEQYF	TGTGCCAGCAGCCAAGAACTAGCGGGCGTCTACGAGCAGTACTTC
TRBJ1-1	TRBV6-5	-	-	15	CASSRQGGYGTEAFF	TGTGCCAGCAGCCGGCAAGGGGGTTACGGCACTGAAGCTTTCTTT
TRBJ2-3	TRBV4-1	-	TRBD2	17	CASSQGGGRYSGDTQYF	TGCGCCAGCAGCCAAGGGGGCGGGAGGTATTCGGGAGATACGCAGTATTTT
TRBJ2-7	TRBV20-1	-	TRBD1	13	CSASVGQGHEQYF	TGCAGTGCTAGTGTGGGACAGGGCCACGAGCAGTACTTC
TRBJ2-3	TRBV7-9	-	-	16	CASSLMSPGPTDTQYF	TGTGCCAGCAGCTTAATGTCCCCAGGGCCCACAGATACGCAGTATTTT
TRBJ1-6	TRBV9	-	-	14	CASSLREGNSPLHF	TGTGCCAGCAGTTTACGGGAGGGTAATTCACCCCTCCACTTT
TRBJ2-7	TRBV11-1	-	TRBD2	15	CASSRLAGEVYEQYF	TGTGCCAGCAGCCGACTAGCGGGAGAGGTTTACGAGCAGTACTTC
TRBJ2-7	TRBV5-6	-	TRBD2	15	CASSHGLAGSYEQYF	TGTGCCAGCAGCCACGGACTAGCGGGGAGCTACGAGCAGTACTTC
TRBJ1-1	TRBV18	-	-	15	CASSPFSAENTEAFF	TGTGCCAGCTCACCATTCAGCGCAGAGAACACTGAAGCTTTCTTT
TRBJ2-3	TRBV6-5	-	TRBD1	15	CASSYGQGVGDTQYF	TGTGCCAGCAGTTACGGGCAGGGGGTGGGAGATACGCAGTATTTT
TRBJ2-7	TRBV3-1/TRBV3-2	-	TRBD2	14	CASSRAGGIDEQYF	TGTGCCAGCAGCCGAGCGGGAGGTATCGACGAGCAGTACTTC
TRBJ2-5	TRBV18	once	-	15	CASSPEIGGQETQYF	TGTGCCAGCTCACCAGAGATCGGAGGACAAGAGACCCAGTACTTC
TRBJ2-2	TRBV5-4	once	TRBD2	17	CASSSLLAGSNTGELFF	TGTGCCAGCAGCTCTCTCCTAGCGGGATCGAACACCGGGGAGCTGTTTTTT
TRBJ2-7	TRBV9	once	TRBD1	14	CASSVEGQGYEQYF	TGTGCCAGCAGCGTAGAAGGACAGGGATACGAGCAGTACTTC
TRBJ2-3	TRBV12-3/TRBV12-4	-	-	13	CASKGNWPDTQYF	TGTGCCAGCAAGGGGAACTGGCCCGATACGCAGTATTTT
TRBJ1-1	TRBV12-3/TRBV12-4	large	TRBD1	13	CASSLYRGLEAFF	TGTGCCAGCAGTTTATACAGGGGACTCGAAGCTTTCTTT
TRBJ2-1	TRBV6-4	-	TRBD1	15	CASSDGTGDYNEQFF	TGTGCCAGCAGTGATGGGACAGGAGACTACAATGAGCAGTTCTTC
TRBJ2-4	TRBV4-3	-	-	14	CASSQDQVPGIQYF	TGCGCCAGCAGCCAAGACCAGGTCCCCGGCATTCAGTACTTC
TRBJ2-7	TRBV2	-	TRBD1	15	CASSATSTGGYEQYF	TGTGCCAGCAGCGCCACCTCGACAGGGGGCTACGAGCAGTACTTC
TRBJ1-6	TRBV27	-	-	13	CASRGTYNSPLHF	TGTGCCTCCCGGGGGACCTATAATTCACCCCTCCACTTT
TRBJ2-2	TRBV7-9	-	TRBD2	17	CASSRGGMSGNTGELFF	TGTGCCAGCAGCCGCGGGGGGATGAGCGGGAACACCGGGGAGCTGTTTTTT
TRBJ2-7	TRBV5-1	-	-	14	CASSLSLALYEQYF	TGCGCCAGCAGCTTGTCCCTAGCGTTGTACGAGCAGTACTTC
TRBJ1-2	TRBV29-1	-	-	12	CSVSRAQGGYTF	TGCAGCGTGTCCAGGGCTCAAGGAGGCTACACCTTC
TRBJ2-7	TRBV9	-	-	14	CASSLGAEAYEQYF	TGTGCCAGCAGCTTAGGAGCGGAGGCCTACGAGCAGTACTTC
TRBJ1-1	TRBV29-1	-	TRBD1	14	CSVSRQGAGTEAFF	TGCAGCGTCTCCCGACAGGGGGCTGGCACTGAAGCTTTCTTT
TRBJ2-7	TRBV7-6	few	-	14	CASSSQGGFYEQYF	TGTGCCAGCAGCTCCCAGGGGGGTTTTTACGAGCAGTACTTC
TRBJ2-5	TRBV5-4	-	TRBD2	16	CASSLLAGGIGETQYF	TGTGCCAGCAGCCTCTTAGCGGGAGGGATCGGGGAGACCCAGTACTTC
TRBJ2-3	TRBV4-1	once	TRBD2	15	CASSQQLAGTDTQYF	TGCGCCAGCAGCCAGCAACTAGCGGGGACAGATACGCAGTATTTT
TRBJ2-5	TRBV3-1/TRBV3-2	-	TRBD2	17	CASSGTSGNIIGETQYF	TGTGCCAGCAGTGGGACTAGCGGGAACATTATAGGAGAGACCCAGTACTTC
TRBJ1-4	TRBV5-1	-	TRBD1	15	CASSSGQGWEEKLFF	TGCGCCAGCAGCTCTGGACAGGGGTGGGAGGAAAAACTGTTTTTT
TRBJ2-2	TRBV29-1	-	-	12	CSAPSAAGELFF	TGCAGCGCTCCCTCAGCGGCCGGGGAGCTGTTTTTT
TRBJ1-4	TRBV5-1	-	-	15	CASSPQPGTGEKLFF	TGCGCCAGCAGCCCGCAGCCCGGCACGGGGGAAAAACTGTTTTTT
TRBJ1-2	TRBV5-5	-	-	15	CASSLVLPRGTEKDF	TGTGCCAGCAGCTTGGTACTGCCGCGGGGAACAGAAAAAGACTTC
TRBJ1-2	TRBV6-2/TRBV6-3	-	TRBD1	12	CASSHGQGGYTF	TGTGCCAGCAGTCACGGACAGGGCGGCTACACCTTC